The following is a TCR beta chain sequence with its context. Its antigen is not identified. The V gene's germline CDR1 is MNHNS and CDR2 SASEGT. This CDR3 region has 14 residues. V dropped 1 base and J dropped 9 bases, with 13 bases sitting between them. The record originates from a study of T cell repertoires in cytomegalovirus infection. On the study more broadly: Indications of both CMV infection and matching HLA type were provided by public TCR beta signatures. Study-wide points: Pooled public TCR beta family frequency picked out CMV carriers with the relevant HLA. The ex vivo response was dominated by HLA-C-restricted CMV-specific TCR beta clonotypes.

TCRdb re-derived calls from the reads in MiXCR, one entry per CDR3 protein. The table includes almost 300,000 distinct CDR3 sequences, roughly a tenth detected once. Material for sequencing was PBMCs. The chain is built from TRBV6-1 and TRBJ2-1, with D perhaps TRBD2 (7 bases). The TCR originated in a human donor in good health (CMV status not recorded). Some clones in this sample may be carry-over from other donors' samples. CDR3 residues: CASSEEGGKVEQFF. DNA for the CDR3: TGTGCCAGCAGTGAAGAGGGGGGGAAGGTTGAGCAGTTCTTC.